The sequence of this T cell receptor beta chain was determined in a study of cytomegalovirus exposure and HLA in healthy donors. The CDR3 runs 13 residues. V was trimmed by 6 bases and J by 4 bases, leaving 13 bases between them. Germline-derived CDR1 and CDR2 are ENHRY and SYGVKD. 13 Jbeta primers and 60 Vbeta primers were used for the PCR. This table comes from immunoSEQ multiplex PCR, and its TCRdb copy is limited to in-frame clones, with some not included. The table lists around 150,000 clones, around 84% of them singletons. Specimen: PBMCs. This chain links TRBV10-3 with TRBJ2-7; D gene uncertain. The receptor comes from a man between 45 and 60 years old in good health and CMV-seropositive. Written as DNA, the CDR3 is TGTGCCATCAGCCCCGGTTTCGGGTACGAGCAGTACGTC. Protein: CAISPGFGYEQYV.